These T cell receptor beta chains were read from a single sample in a study of identical twins. In TCRdb, the 5' RACE reads were re-called with MiXCR into one record per CDR3 protein. The profile shows about 520,000 distinct CDR3 sequences, roughly a fifth of them singletons. Separately, the same data were catalogued under a study of T cells expressing NK-cell markers.

Sequencing used CD4+ T cells sorted from blood. The receptor set was obtained from a woman aged 18 to 35 in good health. CDR3s include the opening cysteine and the closing phenylalanine or tryptophan. The order of the fields is J gene, V gene, clone size, D gene, CDR3 protein, CDR3 DNA. The D gene is left open where the match is weak. The size of a clone is reported for some rows only, either as once, few or many, or as a class for expanded clones.

TRBJ2-4 | TRBV20-1 | few | . | CSARDAHRTHRDIQYF | TGCAGTGCTAGAGATGCACACAGGACCCATCGCGACATTCAGTACTTC
TRBJ2-5 | TRBV6-2/TRBV6-3 | . | . | CASSYVNGSPSRETQYF | TGTGCCAGCAGTTATGTTAACGGCAGCCCTAGTCGGGAGACCCAGTACTTC
TRBJ2-4 | TRBV3-1 | few | . | CASSQSLAKNIQYF | TGTGCCAGCAGCCAAAGCCTAGCCAAAAACATTCAGTACTTC
TRBJ1-1 | TRBV12-5 | . | . | CASGERETHTEAFF | TGTGCTAGTGGTGAAAGGGAGACTCACACTGAAGCTTTCTTT
TRBJ2-7 | TRBV3-1 | few | TRBD1 | CASRRAGGQGLSEQYF | TGTGCCAGCCGCCGTGCAGGGGGACAGGGCTTATCCGAGCAGTACTTC
TRBJ2-4 | TRBV6-1 | . | . | CATGVLAKNIQYF | TGTGCCACCGGGGTACTAGCCAAAAACATTCAGTACTTC
TRBJ2-1 | TRBV10-3 | . | TRBD2 | CATQREPLDEQFF | TGTGCCACCCAGCGGGAGCCTCTTGATGAGCAGTTCTTC
TRBJ2-3 | TRBV20-1 | . | . | CSARIQGRDTQYF | TGCAGTGCTAGGATTCAGGGGAGGGATACGCAGTATTTT
TRBJ1-5 | TRBV7-8 | . | . | CASSVDSTNQPQHF | TGTGCCAGCAGCGTCGACTCGACCAATCAGCCCCAGCATTTT
TRBJ1-2 | TRBV12-3/TRBV12-4 | . | TRBD1 | CASSFKDRGNGYTF | TGTGCCAGCAGTTTCAAGGACAGGGGAAATGGCTACACCTTC
TRBJ2-5 | TRBV20-1 | . | . | CSASGDLQETQYF | TGCAGTGCCTCGGGGGACCTCCAAGAGACCCAGTACTTC
TRBJ2-1 | TRBV24-1 | . | . | CATSDHQGGVKFF | TGTGCCACCAGTGACCACCAGGGCGGTGTGAAGTTCTTC